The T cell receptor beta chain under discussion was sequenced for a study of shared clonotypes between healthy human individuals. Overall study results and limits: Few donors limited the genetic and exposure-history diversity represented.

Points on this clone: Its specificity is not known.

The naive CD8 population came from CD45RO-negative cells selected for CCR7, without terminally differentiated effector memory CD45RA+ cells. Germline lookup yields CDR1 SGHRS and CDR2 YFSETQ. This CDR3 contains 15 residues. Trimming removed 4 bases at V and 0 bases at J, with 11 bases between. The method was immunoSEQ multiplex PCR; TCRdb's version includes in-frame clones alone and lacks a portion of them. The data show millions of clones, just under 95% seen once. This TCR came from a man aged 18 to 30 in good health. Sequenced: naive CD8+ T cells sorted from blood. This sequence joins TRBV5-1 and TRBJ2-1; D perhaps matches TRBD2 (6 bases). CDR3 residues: CASSGDLSSYNEQFF. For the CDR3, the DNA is TGCGCCAGCAGCGGGGACTTAAGCTCCTACAATGAGCAGTTCTTC. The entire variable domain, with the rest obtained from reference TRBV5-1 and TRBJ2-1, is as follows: KAGVTQTPRYLIKTRGQQVTLSCSPISGHRSVSWYQQTPGQGLQFLFEYFSETQRNKGNFPGRFSGRQFSNSRSEMNVSTLELGDSALYLCASSGDLSSYNEQFFGPGTRLTVL.